This T cell receptor beta chain was identified in a study of shared clonotypes between healthy human individuals. On the study more broadly: Three plates each covered CD4 naive and memory; CD8 naive two, CD8 memory one.

This CDR3 has 15 residues. Germline V gene data show CDR1 as MNHEY and CDR2 as SMNVEV (reference sequence). V lost 1 base, J lost 8 bases, and 15 bases lay in between. Naive CD8 cells lacked CD45RO, underwent positive selection for CCR7 and left out terminally differentiated effector memory CD45RA+ cells. Some clones are missing from TCRdb's copy, which holds only in-frame ones; the method was immunoSEQ multiplex PCR. The sample has about 800,000 clones; about 97% are singletons. Points from the study as a whole: The four-donor shared clonotypes exceeded non-shared clonotypes in generation probability, with non-shared ones scoring lower. Naive subsets usually exceeded memory subsets in estimated richness.

As regards this clone: Its antigen is not identified. Different DNA sequences within this sample yield the same CDR3.

What was sequenced was naive CD8+ T cells sorted from blood. The rearrangement links TRBV27 to TRBJ2-1; perhaps TRBD1 as D (5 bases). This clonotype was obtained from a man younger than 40 in good health. This chain's CDR3 is CASSLWGPVPDEQFF. The CDR3 DNA sequence: TGTGCCAGCAGTTTATGGGGCCCTGTTCCTGATGAGCAGTTCTTC.